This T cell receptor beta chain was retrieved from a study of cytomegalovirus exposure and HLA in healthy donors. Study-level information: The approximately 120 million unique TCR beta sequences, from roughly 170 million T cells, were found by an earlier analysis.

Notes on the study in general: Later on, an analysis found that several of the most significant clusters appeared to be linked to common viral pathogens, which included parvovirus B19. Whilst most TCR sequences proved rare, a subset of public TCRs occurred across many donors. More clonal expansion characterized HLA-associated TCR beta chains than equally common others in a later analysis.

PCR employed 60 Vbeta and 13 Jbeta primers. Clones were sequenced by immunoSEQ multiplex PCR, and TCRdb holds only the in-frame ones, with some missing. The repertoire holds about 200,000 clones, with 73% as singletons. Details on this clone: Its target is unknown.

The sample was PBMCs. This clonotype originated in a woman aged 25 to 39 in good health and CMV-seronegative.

CDR3 DNA sequence: TGTGCCAGCTCACCAGACAGGGGAAAGCAGTTCTTC. This gives the protein CASSPDRGKQFF. The gene calls are TRBV18 and TRBJ2-1; TRBD1 agrees at 8 bases. V gave up 2 bases and J gave up 11 bases; unmatched junction bases: 2. The germline V gene has CDR1 KGHSH and CDR2 LQKENI. CDR3 length: 12 amino acids.